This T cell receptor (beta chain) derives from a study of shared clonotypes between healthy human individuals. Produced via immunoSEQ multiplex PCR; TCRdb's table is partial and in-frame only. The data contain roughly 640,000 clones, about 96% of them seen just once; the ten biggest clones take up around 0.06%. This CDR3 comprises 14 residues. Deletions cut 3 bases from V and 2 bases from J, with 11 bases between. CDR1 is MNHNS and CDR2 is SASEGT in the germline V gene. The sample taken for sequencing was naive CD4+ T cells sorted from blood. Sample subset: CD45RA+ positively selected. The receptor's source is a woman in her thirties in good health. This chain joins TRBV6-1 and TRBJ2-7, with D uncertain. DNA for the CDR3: TGTGCCAGCAGTGATCCCCAGGTCCCCTACGAGCAGTACTTC. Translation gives CASSDPQVPYEQYF.